This passage covers 32 T cell receptor beta chains from one sample sequenced in a study of neurological immune-mediated disorders. Using its own MiXCR run on the 5' RACE reads, TCRdb lists one record per CDR3 protein. This sample carries tens of thousands of distinct CDR3 sequences, around a tenth of them seen once, and the ten largest clones take 6.5% to 8%. The time point was: longitudinal time-point 1 (baseline). Sequencing used PBMCs. Every receptor here comes from a male donor with HTLV-1-associated myelopathy (HAM/TSP).

This clonotype showed up many times. The CDR3: CASSFGQEIYNEQFF. CDR3 DNA sequence: TGTGCCAGCAGCTTCGGACAGGAGATCTACAATGAGCAGTTCTTC. V is TRBV5-6 and J is TRBJ2-1, with 7 bases fitting TRBD1. The CDR3 is made up of 15 amino acids. Germline V gene lookup returns CDR1 SGHDT and CDR2 YYEEEE. With V trimmed by 2 bases and J by 3 bases, 5 bases remained unmatched. Full variable domain (rest looked up from reference TRBV5-6 and TRBJ2-1): DAGVTQSPTHLIKTRGQQVTLRCSPKSGHDTVSWYQQALGQGPQFIFQYYEEEERQRGNFPDRFSGHQFPNYSSELNVNALLLGDSALYLCASSFGQEIYNEQFFGPGTRLTVL.

This clonotype showed up many times. The chain uses TRBV29-1 and TRBJ1-2, with TRBD1 identical over 7 bases. V was clipped by 6 bases and J by 7 bases; unmatched bases: 5. The CDR3 covers 11 residues. Per germline, CDR1 SQVTM and CDR2 ANQGSEA. In DNA, the CDR3 is TGCAGCGTGGAGACAGGGTTTGGCTACACCTTC. Translated: CSVETGFGYTF.

This clonotype has at least ten counts. CDR3 coding DNA: TGTGCCATCAGTGATCCTGATTCCGGGACTAGCGGGGGGGCGGATACGCAGTATTTT. Translating gives CAISDPDSGTSGGADTQYF. This chain links TRBV10-3 with TRBJ2-3; TRBD2 matches at 16 bases. The trim removed 3 bases at V and 6 bases at J, leaving 12 bases unmatched. The CDR3 has 19 residues. Germline V gene lookup returns CDR1 ENHRY and CDR2 SYGVKD.

The chain employs TRBV5-1 and TRBJ1-6; TRBD1 might be the D (5 bases). V was cut by 0 bases and J by 10 bases, with 8 bases left in between. The CDR3 has 13 residues. Germline V gives CDR1 SGHRS, CDR2 YFSETQ. The CDR3 DNA sequence: TGCGCCAGCAGCTTGGCAGGGAGGTCACCCCTCCACTTT. Protein sequence: CASSLAGRSPLHF. Using reference TRBV5-1 and TRBJ1-6 for the parts outside the CDR3, the full variable domain is KAGVTQTPRYLIKTRGQQVTLSCSPISGHRSVSWYQQTPGQGLQFLFEYFSETQRNKGNFPGRFSGRQFSNSRSEMNVSTLELGDSALYLCASSLAGRSPLHFGNGTRLTVT.

This chain links TRBV19 with TRBJ1-2; 8 nucleotides match TRBD1. This CDR3 has 13 amino acids. The trim removed 9 bases at V and 4 bases at J, leaving 7 bases unmatched. CDR1 and CDR2 (germline): LNHDA, SQIVND (reference sequence). CDR3 residues: CASRTGPTYGYTF. CDR3 DNA: TGTGCCAGCCGGACAGGGCCTACCTATGGCTACACCTTC.

This clonotype showed up many times. The chain carries TRBV5-6 and TRBJ2-7; the match to TRBD2 covers 12 bases. The trim removed 2 bases at V and 8 bases at J, leaving 8 bases unmatched. CDR3 length equals 15 residues. The germline CDR1 and CDR2 sequences are SGHDT and YYEEEE. CDR3 DNA sequence: TGTGCCAGCAGCTTAGGGACTAGCGGGCGTACACAGCAGTACTTC. Translation: CASSLGTSGRTQQYF.

This clonotype has at least ten counts. The chain employs TRBV5-1 and TRBJ2-1, with 8 positions matching TRBD1. The CDR3 is 15 amino acids. V lost 3 bases to trimming and J lost 8 bases; unmatched junction nucleotides: 10. Looked up from germline, CDR1 is SGHRS and CDR2 is YFSETQ. This CDR3 is CASSWAQGAFDEQFF. The DNA of the CDR3 is TGCGCCAGCAGCTGGGCCCAGGGGGCCTTCGATGAGCAGTTCTTC.

This chain links TRBV29-1 with TRBJ2-1; D perhaps matches TRBD2 (5 bases). Germline lookup yields CDR1 SQVTM and CDR2 ANQGSEA. V was cut by 7 bases and J by 0 bases, with 13 bases left in between. The CDR3 is made up of 14 amino acids. The CDR3 is CSGMDSSSYNEQFF. DNA of the CDR3: TGCAGCGGGATGGACTCAAGCTCCTACAATGAGCAGTTCTTC.

This clonotype was seen many times. The CDR3 DNA is TGTGCCAGCAGCCCTGGACAGCGAGTCGCGCAGTACTTC. Its protein product is CASSPGQRVAQYF. The chain has TRBV14 and TRBJ2-7, with D tentatively TRBD1 (6 bases). V was pared by 4 bases and J by 9 bases, with 16 bases between. Per the germline V gene, CDR1 is SGHDN and CDR2 is FVKESK. This CDR3 contains 13 residues. The full variable domain, completed using reference TRBV14 and TRBJ2-7, is EAGVTQFPSHSVIEKGQTVTLRCDPISGHDNLYWYRRVMGKEIKFLLHFVKESKQDESGMPNNRFLAERTGGTYSTLKVQPAELEDSGVYFCASSPGQRVAQYFGPGTRLTVT.

In this sample, this clonotype turned up many times. The chain carries TRBV20-1 and TRBJ2-3; TRBD2 agrees at 8 bases. Germline values: CDR1 DFQATT, CDR2 SNEGSKA (reference sequence). The CDR3 contains 16 residues. V gave up 7 bases and J gave up 5 bases; unmatched junction bases: 17. The CDR3 reads CSGQKPSGGRVDTQYF. In DNA, the CDR3 is TGCAGTGGTCAGAAGCCCAGCGGGGGTAGGGTAGATACGCAGTATTTT.

This clonotype was recorded at least ten times. The chain employs TRBV7-2 and TRBJ2-4; D is perhaps TRBD1 or TRBD2 (5 bases each). Germline V gives CDR1 SGHTA, CDR2 FQGNSA. V lost 4 bases, J lost 0 bases, and 13 bases lay in between. CDR3 length: 16 residues. The CDR3 spells CASSSPQGVAKNIQYF. The CDR3 DNA reads as TGTGCCAGCAGCTCCCCCCAGGGAGTAGCCAAAAACATTCAGTACTTC.

This clonotype was counted ten times or more. The genes are TRBV20-1 and TRBJ2-5; 7 bases match TRBD1. The germline V gene encodes CDR1 DFQATT and CDR2 SNEGSKA (reference sequence). The trim removed 8 bases at V and 5 bases at J, leaving 20 bases unmatched. The CDR3 has 16 amino acids. As DNA, the CDR3 is TGCAGTTTGAGTGGAACAGGGGCGTCCTCGGAGGAGACCCAGTACTTC. Encoded protein: CSLSGTGASSEETQYF.

This clonotype was observed many times. J is TRBJ2-7 and V is TRBV6-6; D might be TRBD1 (6 bases). Germline V lookup: CDR1 MNHNY, CDR2 SVGAGI (reference sequence). This CDR3 has 12 amino acids. V lost 6 bases, J lost 6 bases, and 12 bases lay in between. In DNA, the CDR3 is TGTGCCAGCAGACCCCCAGGGGCCGAGCAGTACTTC. Protein sequence: CASRPPGAEQYF.

This clonotype was counted many times. V usage is TRBV28 and J usage is TRBJ1-2; 7 bases fit TRBD1. The CDR3 is 12 residues long. V trimming: 7 bases; J trimming: 6 bases; junction bases outside the gene matches: 5. CDR1 and CDR2 from the germline V gene are MDHEN and SYDVKM. This CDR3 is CASNQQGHGYTF. DNA of the CDR3: TGTGCCAGCAACCAACAGGGGCATGGCTACACCTTC.

This clonotype was detected ten times or more. The chain couples TRBV7-9 to TRBJ1-5; no clear D gene. This CDR3 has 16 residues. CDR1 and CDR2 from the germline V gene are SEHNR and FQNEAQ (reference sequence). V was clipped by 5 bases and J by 0 bases, with 14 bases between them. The CDR3 region has the DNA TGTGCCAGCAGCCTCTGGGGTGGAATTAGCAATCAGCCCCAGCATTTT. This sequence encodes CASSLWGGISNQPQHF. Using reference TRBV7-9 and TRBJ1-5 for the parts outside the CDR3, the full variable domain is DTGVSQNPRHKITKRGQNVTFRCDPISEHNRLYWYRQTLGQGPEFLTYFQNEAQLEKSRLLSDRFSAERPKGSFSTLEIQRTEQGDSAMYLCASSLWGGISNQPQHFGDGTRLSIL.

V is TRBV6-1 and J is TRBJ2-7; TRBD2 matches 11 bases. The ends lost 7 bases at V and 9 bases at J; junction bases unmatched: 8. Germline V CDR1 and CDR2: MNHNS, SASEGT. This CDR3 is 13 amino acids long. For the CDR3, the DNA is TGTGCCAGCACCTCGAATAGCGGGGGGGTGCAGTACTTC. Translated: CASTSNSGGVQYF.

This clonotype was seen repeatedly, ten times or more. The V and J genes are TRBV5-1 and TRBJ2-7; 7 bases align to TRBD1. Germline CDR1 SGHRS, CDR2 YFSETQ. Germline trimming cut 4 bases from V and 7 bases from J; bases unmatched to any gene: 8. The CDR3 loop spans 13 amino acids. DNA for the CDR3: TGCGCCAGCAGCGCCGGACAGGTAGATGAGCAGTACTTC. It yields the protein CASSAGQVDEQYF.

This clonotype has a count of ten or more. The chain carries TRBV5-1 and TRBJ2-5; D not resolved. Germline assignment: CDR1 SGHRS and CDR2 YFSETQ. V was shortened by 0 bases and J by 2 bases, with 2 bases between the two germline ends. The CDR3 has 12 amino acids. The CDR3 bases are TGCGCCAGCAGCTTGGAACAAGAGACCCAGTACTTC. Amino acids: CASSLEQETQYF.

This clonotype was detected many times. V usage is TRBV20-1 and J usage is TRBJ1-6, with D possibly TRBD1 on 5 matching bases. The CDR3 is 13 amino acids. Trimming took 2 bases from V and 8 from J, leaving 10 bases between them. Germline V gene data show CDR1 as DFQATT and CDR2 as SNEGSKA (reference sequence). The CDR3 here is CSARHRRDSPLHF. In DNA, the CDR3 is TGCAGTGCTAGACACCGCAGGGATTCACCCCTCCACTTT.

The CDR3 bases are TGTGCCAGCAGCTTCAAGACAGGGTACCGTCCCGGGACAGGGTGGGCGACCCAGTACTTC. It translates to CASSFKTGYRPGTGWATQYF. V usage is TRBV7-9 and J usage is TRBJ2-5; 9 positions match TRBD1. Germline values: CDR1 SEHNR, CDR2 FQNEAQ (reference sequence). The CDR3 has 20 amino acids. The V gene end was trimmed by 3 bases and the J gene end by 7 bases; junction bases not matched to a gene: 24. The whole variable domain, filled in from reference TRBV7-9 and TRBJ2-5, reads DTGVSQNPRHKITKRGQNVTFRCDPISEHNRLYWYRQTLGQGPEFLTYFQNEAQLEKSRLLSDRFSAERPKGSFSTLEIQRTEQGDSAMYLCASSFKTGYRPGTGWATQYFGPGTRLLVL.

The table lists this clonotype with many counts. The J gene is TRBJ1-4, the V gene TRBV7-2; 8 bases fit TRBD1. J gave up 8 bases and V 5 bases, and 7 bases lay outside the gene matches. This CDR3 has 14 amino acids. The germline gives CDR1 SGHTA, CDR2 FQGNSA. CDR3 DNA sequence: TGTGCCAGCAGCCTAGACAGGGGTCGGGAAAAACTGTTTTTT. Protein: CASSLDRGREKLFF.

This clonotype was seen ten or more times. The chain carries TRBV6-6 and TRBJ2-7; the match to TRBD1 covers 9 bases. CDR3 length equals 17 residues. Germline CDR1 reads MNHNY; CDR2 reads SVGAGI (reference sequence). Trimming at V came to 2 bases and at J to 3 bases, leaving 11 bases not matched to a gene. The CDR3 protein is CASSYALGTGSFYEQYF. The CDR3 nucleotides are TGTGCCAGCAGTTACGCTTTGGGGACAGGGTCTTTCTACGAGCAGTACTTC.

This clonotype was detected many times. The chain is built from TRBV7-9 and TRBJ2-7; D gene unclear. There are 13 residues in the CDR3. CDR1 and CDR2 (germline): SEHNR, FQNEAQ (reference sequence). Trimming cost V 6 bases and J 0 bases, with 9 bases left between them. CDR3 protein: CASRDKSSYEQYF. Written as DNA, the CDR3 is TGTGCCAGCAGAGACAAGAGCTCCTACGAGCAGTACTTC. The whole variable domain, filled in from reference TRBV7-9 and TRBJ2-7, reads DTGVSQNPRHKITKRGQNVTFRCDPISEHNRLYWYRQTLGQGPEFLTYFQNEAQLEKSRLLSDRFSAERPKGSFSTLEIQRTEQGDSAMYLCASRDKSSYEQYFGPGTRLTVT.

This clonotype was counted many times. This rearrangement joins TRBV20-1 to TRBJ1-2; D not certain. The germline gives CDR1 DFQATT, CDR2 SNEGSKA (reference sequence). The germline V and J ends were trimmed by 6 bases and 8 bases, with 16 bases remaining between them. The CDR3 is 12 amino acids. DNA of the CDR3: TGCAGTGCGAAGTGGGGATCTGGAGGCTACACCTTC. It encodes CSAKWGSGGYTF.

This clonotype occurred many times. The chain recombines TRBV7-8 with TRBJ1-5; TRBD1 matches at 8 bases. The V and J ends lost 5 bases and 4 bases, in that order; junction bases with no gene match: 7. This CDR3 spans 15 amino acids. Germline lookup yields CDR1 SGHVS and CDR2 FQNEAQ. The CDR3 coding sequence is TGTGCCAGCAGCCTCCTGGACAGGGAAAATCAGCCCCAGCATTTT. Its protein is CASSLLDRENQPQHF.

The table lists this clonotype with many counts. This chain connects TRBV19 to TRBJ2-1, with D possibly matching TRBD2 (5 bases). Germline CDR1 is LNHDA and CDR2 is SQIVND (reference sequence). This CDR3 has 16 residues. V was shortened by 1 base and J by 0 bases, with 10 bases between the two germline ends. CDR3 coding DNA: TGTGCCAGTAGTATAGTTCCGGACTTCTCCTACAATGAGCAGTTCTTC. Translating gives CASSIVPDFSYNEQFF.

At least ten counts were recorded for this clonotype. The rearrangement links TRBV6-5 to TRBJ1-5, with D tentatively TRBD1 (6 bases). The germline gives CDR1 MNHEY, CDR2 SVGAGI. V was pared by 5 bases and J by 2 bases, with 10 bases between. The CDR3 has 14 amino acids. In DNA, the CDR3 is TGTGCCAGCAGTACAGGGTTTGGCAATCAGCCCCAGCATTTT. It codes for CASSTGFGNQPQHF.

The chain combines TRBV19 with TRBJ2-3, with D maybe TRBD1 (5 bases). With 1 base removed from V and 0 bases from J, the gap between germline ends came to 17 bases. The germline V gene has CDR1 LNHDA and CDR2 SQIVND (reference sequence). The CDR3 covers 18 residues. In DNA, the CDR3 is TGTGCCAGTAGTATAGGCAAGGGGTCTACACCTAGCACAGATACGCAGTATTTT. This gives the protein CASSIGKGSTPSTDTQYF.

Ten or more counts support this clonotype. The rearrangement links TRBV6-5 to TRBJ2-2, with 8 bases aligning to TRBD1. The CDR3 runs to 15 residues. The V segment lost 6 bases and the J segment 6 bases; nucleotides outside the gene matches: 9. Germline-derived CDR1 and CDR2 are MNHEY and SVGAGI. CDR3 amino acids: CASRLDRGKAGELFF. The CDR3 nucleotides are TGTGCCAGCAGACTCGACAGGGGCAAGGCCGGGGAGCTGTTTTTT.

At least ten counts were recorded for this clonotype. This chain uses TRBV6-2 or TRBV6-3 with TRBJ1-5, with 8 bases lining up with TRBD1. CDR3 length: 17 amino acids. The germline CDR1 and CDR2 sequences are MNHEY and SVGEGT. After removal of 4 bases from V and 6 bases from J, the junction contained 14 bases not matched to a gene. The CDR3 coding sequence is TGTGCCAGCAGTTCCAGAGGACAGGGTCATCTCTTTCAGCCCCAGCATTTT. It codes for CASSSRGQGHLFQPQHF.

This clonotype was found many times. The chain is built from TRBV7-8 and TRBJ1-1, with D perhaps TRBD1 (6 bases). V was pared by 5 bases and J by 1 base, with 20 bases between. Per germline, CDR1 SGHVS and CDR2 FQNEAQ. The CDR3 has 17 amino acids. This CDR3 reads CASSGGIRGLRNTEAFF. The CDR3 bases are TGTGCCAGCAGCGGGGGGATCAGGGGCCTTAGGAACACTGAAGCTTTCTTT. Combining the CDR3 with reference TRBV7-8 and TRBJ1-1 gives the whole variable domain GAGVSQSPRYKVAKRGQDVALRCDPISGHVSLFWYQQALGQGPEFLTYFQNEAQLDKSGLPSDRFFAERPEGSVSTLKIQRTQQEDSAVYLCASSGGIRGLRNTEAFFGQGTRLTVV.

This clonotype was seen at least ten times. The gene calls are TRBV5-1 and TRBJ2-7, with 9 bases matching TRBD1. Germline CDR1 SGHRS, CDR2 YFSETQ. The trim removed 6 bases at V and 4 bases at J, leaving 14 bases unmatched. The CDR3 contains 16 residues. The CDR3 DNA reads as TGCGCCAGCACAGCGTCCGGGACAGGGCTTTTTTACGAGCAGTACTTC. The encoded protein is CASTASGTGLFYEQYF. The full variable domain, with the rest looked up from reference TRBV5-1 and TRBJ2-7, is KAGVTQTPRYLIKTRGQQVTLSCSPISGHRSVSWYQQTPGQGLQFLFEYFSETQRNKGNFPGRFSGRQFSNSRSEMNVSTLELGDSALYLCASTASGTGLFYEQYFGPGTRLTVT.